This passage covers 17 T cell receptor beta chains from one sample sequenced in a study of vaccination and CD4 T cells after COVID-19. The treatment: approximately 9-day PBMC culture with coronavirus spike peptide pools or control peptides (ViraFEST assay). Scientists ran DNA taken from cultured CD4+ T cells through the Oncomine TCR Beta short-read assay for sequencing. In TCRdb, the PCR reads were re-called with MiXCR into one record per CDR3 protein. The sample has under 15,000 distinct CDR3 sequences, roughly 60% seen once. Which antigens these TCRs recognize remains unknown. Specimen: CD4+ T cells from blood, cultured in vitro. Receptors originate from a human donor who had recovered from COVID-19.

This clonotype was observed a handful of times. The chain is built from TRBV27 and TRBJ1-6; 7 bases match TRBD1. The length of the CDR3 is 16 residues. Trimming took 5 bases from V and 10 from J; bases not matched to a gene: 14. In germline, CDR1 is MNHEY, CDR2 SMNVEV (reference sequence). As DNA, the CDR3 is TGTGCCAGCAGTGACCTATTAGGACAGGTCGGATCACCCCTCCACTTT. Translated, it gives CASSDLLGQVGSPLHF.

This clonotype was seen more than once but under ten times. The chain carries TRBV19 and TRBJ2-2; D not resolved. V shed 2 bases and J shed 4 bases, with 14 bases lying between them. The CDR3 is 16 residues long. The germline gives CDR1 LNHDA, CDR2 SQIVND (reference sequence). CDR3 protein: CASSILGRVGTGELFF. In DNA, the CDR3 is TGTGCCAGTAGTATATTGGGCCGAGTAGGCACCGGGGAGCTGTTTTTT.

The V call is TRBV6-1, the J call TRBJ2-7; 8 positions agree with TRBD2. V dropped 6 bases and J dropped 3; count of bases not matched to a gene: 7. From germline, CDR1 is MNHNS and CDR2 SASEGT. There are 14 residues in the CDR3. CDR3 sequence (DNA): TGTGCCAGCAGCCCCGGGACTAGTAGCTACGAGCAGTACTTC. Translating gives CASSPGTSSYEQYF.

CDR3 nucleotide sequence: TGTGCCAGCAGTTTGGCAGGCACCTACGAGCAGTACTTC. It specifies CASSLAGTYEQYF. This chain joins TRBV12-3 or TRBV12-4 and TRBJ2-7; D is undetermined. The ends were cut back, 3 bases at V and 2 bases at J, with 8 bases in the middle. The CDR3 contains 13 residues.

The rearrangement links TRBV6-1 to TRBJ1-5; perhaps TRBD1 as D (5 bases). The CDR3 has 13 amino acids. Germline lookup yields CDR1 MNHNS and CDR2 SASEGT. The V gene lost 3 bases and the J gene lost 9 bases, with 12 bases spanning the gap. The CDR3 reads CASSESSGGPQHF. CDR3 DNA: TGTGCCAGCAGTGAGAGTTCCGGGGGGCCCCAGCATTTT.

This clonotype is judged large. CDR3 region: CSMMGTDTQYF. CDR3 nucleotide sequence: TGCAGTATGATGGGCACAGATACGCAGTATTTT. V is TRBV20-1 and J is TRBJ2-3; unclear D gene. CDR1 is DFQATT and CDR2 is SNEGSKA in the germline V gene (reference sequence). V gave up 8 bases and J gave up 1 base, with 7 bases separating them. This CDR3 comprises 11 residues.

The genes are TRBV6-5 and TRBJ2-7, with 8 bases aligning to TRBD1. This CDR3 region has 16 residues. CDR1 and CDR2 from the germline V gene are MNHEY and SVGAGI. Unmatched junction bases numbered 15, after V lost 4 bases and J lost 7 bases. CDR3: CASSSSGGTGYGEQYF. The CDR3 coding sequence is TGTGCCAGCAGTTCTTCCGGCGGGACAGGTTATGGTGAGCAGTACTTC.

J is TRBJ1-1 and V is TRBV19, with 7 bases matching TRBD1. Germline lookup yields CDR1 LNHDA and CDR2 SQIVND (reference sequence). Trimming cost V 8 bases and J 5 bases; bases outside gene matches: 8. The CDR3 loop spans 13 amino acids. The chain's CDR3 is CASDRQGITEAFF. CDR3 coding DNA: TGTGCCAGTGACCGACAGGGAATAACTGAAGCTTTCTTT.

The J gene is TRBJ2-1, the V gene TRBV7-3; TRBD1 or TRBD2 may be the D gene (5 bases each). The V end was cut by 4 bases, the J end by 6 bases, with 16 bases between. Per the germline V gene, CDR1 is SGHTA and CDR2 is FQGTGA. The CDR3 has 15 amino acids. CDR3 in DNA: TGTGCCAGCAGCTCGGGACCAGAGGGAACCAATGAGCAGTTCTTC. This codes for CASSSGPEGTNEQFF.

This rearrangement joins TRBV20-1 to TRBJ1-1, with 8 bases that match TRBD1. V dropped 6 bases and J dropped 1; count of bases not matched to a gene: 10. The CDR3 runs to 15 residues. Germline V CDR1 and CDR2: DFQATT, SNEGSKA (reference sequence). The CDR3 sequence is CSASGQGAGNTEAFF. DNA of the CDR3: TGCAGTGCATCCGGACAGGGAGCGGGGAACACTGAAGCTTTCTTT.

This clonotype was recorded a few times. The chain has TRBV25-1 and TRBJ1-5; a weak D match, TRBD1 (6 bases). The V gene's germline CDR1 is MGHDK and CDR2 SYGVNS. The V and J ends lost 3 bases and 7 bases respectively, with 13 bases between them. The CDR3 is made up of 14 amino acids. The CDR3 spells CASSDQGLWQPQHF. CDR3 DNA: TGTGCCAGCAGTGACCAGGGGCTCTGGCAGCCCCAGCATTTT.

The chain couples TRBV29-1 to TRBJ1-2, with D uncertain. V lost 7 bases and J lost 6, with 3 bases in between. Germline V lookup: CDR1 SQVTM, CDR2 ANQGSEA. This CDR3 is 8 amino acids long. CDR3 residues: CSADGYTF. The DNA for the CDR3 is TGCAGCGCAGATGGCTACACCTTC.

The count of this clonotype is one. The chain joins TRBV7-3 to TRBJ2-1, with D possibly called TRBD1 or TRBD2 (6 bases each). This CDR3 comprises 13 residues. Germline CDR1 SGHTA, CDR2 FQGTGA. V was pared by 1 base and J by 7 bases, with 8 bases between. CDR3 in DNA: TGTGCCAGCAGCTTAAAGGGGGGAAATGAGCAGTTCTTC. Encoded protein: CASSLKGGNEQFF.

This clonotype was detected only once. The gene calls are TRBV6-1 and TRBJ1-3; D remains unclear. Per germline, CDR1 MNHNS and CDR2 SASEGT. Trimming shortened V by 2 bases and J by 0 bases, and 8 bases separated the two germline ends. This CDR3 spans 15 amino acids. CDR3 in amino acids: CASSETSASGNTIYF. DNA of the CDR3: TGTGCCAGCAGTGAAACCTCAGCCTCTGGAAACACCATATATTTT.

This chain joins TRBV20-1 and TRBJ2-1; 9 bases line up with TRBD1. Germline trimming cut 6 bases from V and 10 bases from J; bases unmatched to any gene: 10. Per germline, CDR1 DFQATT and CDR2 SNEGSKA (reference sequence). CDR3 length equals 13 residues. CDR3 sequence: CSAPGQGKKEQFF. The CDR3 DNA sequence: TGCAGTGCGCCGGGACAGGGAAAGAAGGAGCAGTTCTTC.

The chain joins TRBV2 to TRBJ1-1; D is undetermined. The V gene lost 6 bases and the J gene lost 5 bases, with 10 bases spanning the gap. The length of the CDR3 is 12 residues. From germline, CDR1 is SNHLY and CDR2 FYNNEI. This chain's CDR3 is CASSQLGTEAFF. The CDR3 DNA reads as TGTGCCAGCAGCCAATTAGGGACTGAAGCTTTCTTT.

The DNA for the CDR3 is TGCAGTGCTGAAAGCACGAACACCGGGGAGCTGTTTTTT. Amino acid sequence: CSAESTNTGELFF. The V gene is TRBV20-1, the J gene TRBJ2-2; no firm D call. Between the trimmed V and J ends, which lost 5 bases and 0 bases, there was a span of 7 bases. The CDR3 has 13 amino acids. Germline values: CDR1 DFQATT, CDR2 SNEGSKA (reference sequence).